Sequencing of this T cell receptor (beta chain) was carried out in a study of CD8 T cells in Susac syndrome. The CDR3 runs 13 residues. Trimming removed 0 bases at V and 12 bases at J, with 14 bases between. The germline V gene has CDR1 LGHNA and CDR2 YNFKEQ. An input of about 0.5 to 1 ug of RNA was subjected to reverse transcription using random hexamers. An immunoSEQ multiplex PCR generated amplified TCR beta CDR3 products spanning 54 Vbeta and 13 Jbeta. One entry per CDR3 protein results from TCRdb running MiXCR on the immunoSEQ multiplex PCR reads. The table shows 160,000 or so distinct CDR3 sequences, with around 94% occurring only once.

V gene TRBV4-2 combines with J gene TRBJ1-1; tentative D call: TRBD1 (5 bases). The sample taken for sequencing was CD4+ T cells from PBMCs. The clonotype comes from a human donor with multiple sclerosis. The CDR3, as DNA: TGTGCCAGCAGCCAAGATCGTGAAGGGGTGCCTTTCTTT. Translated: CASSQDREGVPFF.